This is a list of T cell receptor beta chains from one sample in a study of cytomegalovirus exposure and HLA in healthy donors. The data were produced by immunoSEQ multiplex PCR, yet TCRdb's version contains in-frame clones alone and is incomplete. The sample includes 120,000 to 150,000 clones. Sequenced sample: PBMCs. These receptor sequences come from a woman aged 45-65 years in good health and CMV-seronegative. Both conserved end residues are part of each CDR3. D genes are given only for firm matches.

CDR3: CASSLDGQNSNQPQHF; DNA: TGTGCCAGCAGCTTGGACGGACAGAATAGCAATCAGCCCCAGCATTTT; length: 16; J: TRBJ1-5; V: TRBV5-4; D: -
CDR3: CASSFLGAETQYF; DNA: TGTGCCAGCAGCTTTCTGGGGGCAGAGACCCAGTACTTC; length: 13; J: TRBJ2-5; V: TRBV7-9; D: -
CDR3: CASSLAERVSYEQYF; DNA: TGTGCCAGCAGCTTAGCAGAGCGCGTAAGTTACGAGCAGTACTTC; length: 15; J: TRBJ2-7; V: TRBV7-8; D: -
CDR3: CASRRLADEQYF; DNA: TGCGCCAGCAGAAGACTAGCGGACGAGCAGTACTTC; length: 12; J: TRBJ2-7; V: TRBV5-1; D: TRBD2
CDR3: CASSLVSSYNSPLHF; DNA: TGCGCCAGCAGCTTGGTTAGCTCCTATAATTCACCCCTCCACTTT; length: 15; J: TRBJ1-6; V: TRBV5-1; D: -
CDR3: CASPPTGGHTEAFF; DNA: TGTGCCAGCCCTCCAACAGGGGGCCACACTGAAGCTTTCTTT; length: 14; J: TRBJ1-1; V: TRBV28; D: TRBD1
CDR3: CASSLDSRYEQYF; DNA: TGCGCCAGCAGCTTGGACAGTCGCTACGAGCAGTACTTC; length: 13; J: TRBJ2-7; V: TRBV5-1; D: -
CDR3: CASSQDGGEISPLHF; DNA: TGTGCCAGCAGCCAAGATGGGGGGGAGATTTCACCCCTCCACTTT; length: 15; J: TRBJ1-6; V: TRBV4-2; D: -
CDR3: CASIRTGGREKLFF; DNA: TGTGCCAGTATAAGGACAGGGGGCAGGGAAAAACTGTTTTTT; length: 14; J: TRBJ1-4; V: TRBV28; D: TRBD1
CDR3: CASSPRGRSYQGTDTQYF; DNA: TGTGCCAGCAGCCCCAGAGGGAGGTCGTATCAGGGCACAGATACGCAGTATTTT; length: 18; J: TRBJ2-3; V: TRBV7-9; D: -
CDR3: CAWSVGDEQYF; DNA: TGTGCCTGGAGTGTAGGGGACGAGCAGTACTTC; length: 11; J: TRBJ2-7; V: TRBV30; D: -
CDR3: CASSLDSLAGAGGVF; DNA: TGCGCCAGCAGCTTGGATTCACTAGCGGGGGCCGGGGGGGTATTT; length: 15; J: TRBJ2-3; V: TRBV5-1; D: TRBD2
CDR3: CASSPGLGNNEQFF; DNA: TGTGCTAGCAGCCCGGGACTTGGTAACAATGAGCAGTTCTTC; length: 14; J: TRBJ2-1; V: TRBV7-7; D: -
CDR3: CASSDHHFSTDTQYF; DNA: TGTGCCAGCAGTGACCATCACTTTAGCACAGATACGCAGTATTTT; length: 15; J: TRBJ2-3; V: TRBV2; D: -
CDR3: CASSVGGNQPQHF; DNA: TGTGCCAGTAGCGTAGGGGGCAATCAGCCCCAGCATTTT; length: 13; J: TRBJ1-5; V: TRBV19; D: -
CDR3: CASSLGFFAGEETQYF; DNA: TGTGCCAGCAGCTTGGGGTTTTTTGCGGGAGAAGAGACCCAGTACTTC; length: 16; J: TRBJ2-5; V: TRBV7-6; D: TRBD2
CDR3: CASSLPTGDEYF; DNA: TGTGCCAGCAGCTTGCCCACAGGGGATGAGTACTTC; length: 12; J: TRBJ2-7; V: TRBV11-2; D: TRBD1
CDR3: CASSLIQSSTDTQYF; DNA: TGTGCCAGCAGTTTAATACAATCAAGCACAGATACGCAGTATTTT; length: 15; J: TRBJ2-3; V: TRBV27; D: -
CDR3: CASSLFAGSTDTQYF; DNA: TGTGCCAGCAGCTTATTCGCGGGTAGCACAGATACGCAGTATTTT; length: 15; J: TRBJ2-3; V: TRBV11-2; D: -
CDR3: CAWTRTPREKLFF; DNA: TGTGCCTGGACCCGAACGCCGCGGGAAAAACTGTTTTTT; length: 13; J: TRBJ1-4; V: TRBV30; D: -
CDR3: CASSGRQGAPDTQYF; DNA: TGTGCCAGCAGCGGTCGACAGGGAGCTCCAGATACGCAGTATTTT; length: 15; J: TRBJ2-3; V: TRBV9; D: TRBD1
CDR3: CASSRLGGSDTQYF; DNA: TGTGCCAGCAGCAGACTCGGGGGTTCCGATACGCAGTATTTT; length: 14; J: TRBJ2-3; V: TRBV7-9; D: -
CDR3: CASSLAAGVGSAYGYTF; DNA: TGCGCCAGCAGCTTGGCTGCAGGGGTAGGGTCTGCCTATGGCTACACCTTC; length: 17; J: TRBJ1-2; V: TRBV5-1; D: -